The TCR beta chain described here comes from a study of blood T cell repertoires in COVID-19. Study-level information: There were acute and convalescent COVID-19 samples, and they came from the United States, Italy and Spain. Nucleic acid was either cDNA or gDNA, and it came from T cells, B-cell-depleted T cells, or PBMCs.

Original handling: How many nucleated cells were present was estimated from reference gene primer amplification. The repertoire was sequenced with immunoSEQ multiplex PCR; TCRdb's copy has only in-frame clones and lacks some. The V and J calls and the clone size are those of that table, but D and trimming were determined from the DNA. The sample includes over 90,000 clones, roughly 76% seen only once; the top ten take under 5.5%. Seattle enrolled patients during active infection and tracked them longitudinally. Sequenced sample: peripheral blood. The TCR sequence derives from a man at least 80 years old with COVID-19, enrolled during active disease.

CDR3 sequence (DNA): TGTGCCAGCAGCTCCGGACAGGGGAATTCACCCCTCCACTTT. This encodes CASSSGQGNSPLHF. This chain uses TRBV7-6 with TRBJ1-6, with 9 bases lining up with TRBD1. The junction had 2 bases not matched to a gene; V was cut back by 4 bases and J by 7 bases. Looked up from germline, CDR1 is SGHVS and CDR2 is FNYEAQ. The length of the CDR3 is 14 residues.